What follows is one T cell receptor beta chain and its context. Trimming removed 0 bases at V and 9 bases at J, with 13 bases between. The CDR3 runs to 15 residues. Germline CDR1 is SGHDT and CDR2 is YYEEEE. Assay used: immunoSEQ multiplex PCR; TCRdb lists only in-frame clones, some missing. The sample lists 1.5 million to 2.5 million clones, about 95% occurring once. CD8 cells regarded as naive lacked CD45RO, were positively chosen for CCR7, and omitted terminally differentiated effector memory CD45RA+ cells. The sample is drawn from a study of shared clonotypes between healthy human individuals. Sequenced sample: naive CD8+ T cells sorted from blood. The origin of this receptor is a man between 18 and 35 years old in good health. This chain links TRBV5-6 with TRBJ1-6; no clear D gene. The CDR3 DNA follows: TGTGCCAGCAGCTTGGGCCTCATAGGCGGTTCACCCCTCCACTTT. Protein sequence: CASSLGLIGGSPLHF.